Presented here are 21 T cell receptor beta chains from one specimen sequenced in a study of T cell repertoires in cytomegalovirus infection. TCRdb re-derived calls from the reads in MiXCR, one entry per CDR3 protein. The sample lists some 450,000 distinct CDR3 sequences, 30% to 40% occurring once. The source material was PBMCs. All receptors derive from a human donor in good health (CMV status not recorded). Some clones in this sample may be carry-over from other donors' samples.

This clonotype was detected a few times. The genes are TRBV19 and TRBJ2-7; TRBD1 matches 9 bases. The V and J ends lost 1 base and 2 bases, in that order; junction bases with no gene match: 3. The CDR3 is made up of 15 amino acids. Germline V gene data show CDR1 as LNHDA and CDR2 as SQIVND (reference sequence). CDR3 sequence (DNA): TGTGCCAGTAGTATAGTTGGACAGGGGACCTACGAGCAGTACTTC. Protein product: CASSIVGQGTYEQYF.

This clonotype was seen ten or more times. The V call is TRBV28, the J call TRBJ1-1; a possible D gene is TRBD1 (5 bases). The CDR3 is made up of 13 amino acids. Trimming cost V 1 base and J 7 bases, with 10 bases left between them. Per the germline V gene, CDR1 is MDHEN and CDR2 is SYDVKM. The CDR3 region has the DNA TGTGCCAGCAGTTTATTAGGGGAGGGTGAAGCTTTCTTT. This gives the protein CASSLLGEGEAFF. Looking up the rest from reference TRBV28 and TRBJ1-1 gives the full variable domain: DVKVTQSSRYLVKRTGEKVFLECVQDMDHENMFWYRQDPGLGLRLIYFSYDVKMKEKGDIPEGYSVSREKKERFSLILESASTNQTSMYLCASSLLGEGEAFFGQGTRLTVV.

This clonotype has a count of ten or more. Here the CDR3 reads CASRDTSSYEQYF. The CDR3 region has the DNA TGTGCCAGCCGGGACACAAGCTCCTACGAGCAGTACTTC. The V gene is TRBV19, the J gene TRBJ2-7, with D maybe TRBD1 (6 bases). CDR1 and CDR2 from the germline V gene are LNHDA and SQIVND (reference sequence). Between the trimmed V and J ends, which lost 9 bases and 0 bases, there was a span of 12 bases. This CDR3 region has 13 residues.

This clonotype was found many times. This chain links TRBV6-5 with TRBJ1-5; no reliable D call. V lost 0 bases and J lost 2, with 11 bases in between. This CDR3 is built from 16 residues. Germline V gene sequence: CDR1 MNHEY, CDR2 SVGAGI. The CDR3 spells CASSYSTPGGNQPQHF. The DNA of the CDR3 is TGTGCCAGCAGTTACTCGACCCCCGGGGGCAATCAGCCCCAGCATTTT.

This chain joins TRBV11-2 and TRBJ2-7, with a tentative D call TRBD1 (6 bases). The germline V and J ends were trimmed by 7 bases and 0 bases, with 13 bases remaining between them. This CDR3 contains 14 residues. Germline loops: CDR1 SGHAT, CDR2 FQNNGV. CDR3 sequence (DNA): TGTGCCAGCACCCAGAGGGGGAGCTCCTACGAGCAGTACTTC. Translating gives CASTQRGSSYEQYF.

The rearrangement joins TRBV7-8 to TRBJ2-1; D uncertain. Trimming left V 3 bases short and J 3 bases short, with 12 bases between. The CDR3 is 15 amino acids. The germline V gene encodes CDR1 SGHVS and CDR2 FQNEAQ. The CDR3 sequence is CASSFTRSLYNEQFF. The CDR3 DNA reads TGTGCCAGCAGCTTTACAAGGTCCCTCTACAATGAGCAGTTCTTC.

The V call is TRBV7-9, the J call TRBJ2-5; a weak D match, TRBD1 (5 bases). The CDR3 has 14 residues. Germline-derived CDR1 and CDR2 are SEHNR and FQNEAQ (reference sequence). Trimming left V 3 bases short and J 1 base short, with 9 bases between. The CDR3 nucleotides read TGTGCCAGCAGCTTCCCTGGGGCCCAAGAGACCCAGTACTTC. Its protein is CASSFPGAQETQYF. Using reference TRBV7-9 and TRBJ2-5 for the parts outside the CDR3, the full variable domain is DTGVSQNPRHKITKRGQNVTFRCDPISEHNRLYWYRQTLGQGPEFLTYFQNEAQLEKSRLLSDRFSAERPKGSFSTLEIQRTEQGDSAMYLCASSFPGAQETQYFGPGTRLLVL.

This clonotype was picked up a small number of times. The chain joins TRBV27 to TRBJ2-5; 8 bases are shared with TRBD2. The CDR3 spans 14 residues. CDR1 and CDR2 from the germline V gene are MNHEY and SMNVEV (reference sequence). Trimming took 7 bases from V and 5 from J; bases not matched to a gene: 9. DNA of the CDR3: TGTGCCAGCACCCCGGCGGGGGGCATTGAGACCCAGTACTTC. As protein: CASTPAGGIETQYF.

This clonotype was recorded a few times. The chain is built from TRBV30 and TRBJ2-7; possibly TRBD2 for D (6 bases). Trimming stripped 2 bases from V and 5 bases from J, with 19 bases between. This CDR3 is 15 amino acids long. Germline values: CDR1 GTSNPN, CDR2 SVGIG (reference sequence). CDR3 protein: CAWSLSLASFNEQYF. The CDR3 DNA is TGTGCCTGGAGTCTTTCCCTAGCGAGCTTCAACGAGCAGTACTTC.

The sample holds one count of this clonotype. Possible read error: a much larger clone is one base away. This CDR3 is missing its conserved last phenylalanine or tryptophan, likely due to a read error. This chain links TRBV7-9 with TRBJ2-5, with a tentative D call TRBD2 (5 bases). The CDR3 covers 14 residues. The V end was cut by 4 bases, the J end by 2 bases, with 11 bases between. Germline lookup yields CDR1 SEHNR and CDR2 FQNEAQ (reference sequence). CDR3 protein: CASSSDGNQETQYL. The DNA for the CDR3 is TGTGCCAGCAGCTCAGACGGGAATCAAGAGACCCAGTACTTA.

This clonotype has more than one count but fewer than ten. The chain uses TRBV2 and TRBJ1-2; 7 bases fit TRBD1. Germline CDR1 is SNHLY and CDR2 is FYNNEI. The CDR3 extends over 14 amino acids. V lost 4 bases and J lost 7; bases outside the gene matches: 9. The CDR3 DNA sequence: TGTGCCAGCAGTGCGGGACAGCCTGGGGGTGGCTACACCTTC. Translating gives CASSAGQPGGGYTF.

Here the CDR3 reads CASSWTGFQETQYF. DNA for the CDR3: TGTGCCAGCAGTTGGACAGGCTTCCAAGAGACCCAGTACTTC. The chain uses TRBV6-8 and TRBJ2-5; 7 nucleotides match TRBD1. The CDR3 contains 14 residues. The germline CDR1 and CDR2 sequences are MNHGY and SAAAGT. After removal of 4 bases from V and 1 base from J, the junction contained 3 bases not matched to a gene.

This clonotype was seen a few times. This chain links TRBV6-5 with TRBJ2-7; the D gene is possibly TRBD1 (6 bases). The CDR3 runs 14 residues. CDR1 and CDR2 (germline): MNHEY, SVGAGI. V lost 10 bases, J lost 0 bases, and 16 bases lay in between. The CDR3 loop is CATLSTGRSYEQYF. CDR3 coding DNA: TGTGCCACCCTATCGACAGGACGCTCCTACGAGCAGTACTTC.

J is TRBJ1-2 and V is TRBV27, with D possibly TRBD1 on 5 matching bases. V gave up 4 bases and J gave up 6 bases, with 12 bases separating them. Germline lookup yields CDR1 MNHEY and CDR2 SMNVEV (reference sequence). The CDR3 is made up of 13 amino acids. Written as DNA, the CDR3 is TGTGCCAGCAGTTCCCAGGGATTCGATGGCTACACCTTC. Its protein is CASSSQGFDGYTF.

This clonotype was detected a few times. The V gene is TRBV6-2 or TRBV6-3, the J gene TRBJ2-1; D is perhaps TRBD1 (5 bases). The CDR3 covers 15 residues. Germline V gene data show CDR1 as MNHEY and CDR2 as SVGEGT. The ends were cut back, 7 bases at V and 0 bases at J, with 13 bases in the middle. The CDR3: CASTTGTTSYNEQFF. CDR3 DNA: TGTGCCAGCACAACAGGTACGACCTCCTACAATGAGCAGTTCTTC.

The V and J genes are TRBV11-2 and TRBJ1-1; weak D call: TRBD1 (6 bases). This CDR3 spans 12 amino acids. V was pared by 6 bases and J by 6 bases, with 11 bases between. Germline V gene sequence: CDR1 SGHAT, CDR2 FQNNGV. CDR3 DNA sequence: TGTGCCAGCAGTTGGAACAGGGCTGAAGCTTTCTTT. It codes for CASSWNRAEAFF. Together with reference TRBV11-2 and TRBJ1-1, the CDR3 gives the full variable domain: EAGVAQSPRYKIIEKRQSVAFWCNPISGHATLYWYQQILGQGPKLLIQFQNNGVVDDSQLPKDRFSAERLKGVDSTLKIQPAKLEDSAVYLCASSWNRAEAFFGQGTRLTVV.

This clonotype was seen a handful of times. V gene TRBV24-1 combines with J gene TRBJ2-3; maybe TRBD1 (5 bases). Germline CDR1 reads KGHDR; CDR2 reads SFDVKD. The CDR3 spans 17 residues. With 3 bases removed from V and 0 bases from J, the gap between germline ends came to 15 bases. For the CDR3, the DNA is TGTGCCACCAGTGATGCCGGACAAAGATCCAGCACAGATACGCAGTATTTT. This codes for CATSDAGQRSSTDTQYF.

The rearrangement joins TRBV20-1 to TRBJ1-5, with a weak D call TRBD1 (6 bases). CDR3 size: 13 residues. V lost 4 bases, J lost 7 bases, and 14 bases lay in between. CDR1 and CDR2 (germline): DFQATT, SNEGSKA (reference sequence). This CDR3 reads CSAKGGVEQPQHF. CDR3 nucleotides: TGCAGTGCTAAGGGGGGGGTGGAGCAGCCCCAGCATTTT.

This clonotype showed up many times. Written as DNA, the CDR3 is TGTGCCAGCAGCTTAGAGCCTAGCGGGGGGGCGTACGAGCAGTACTTC. Its protein product is CASSLEPSGGAYEQYF. The chain links TRBV7-6 to TRBJ2-7; 12 nucleotides match TRBD2. This CDR3 region has 16 residues. Germline loops: CDR1 SGHVS, CDR2 FNYEAQ. V was clipped by 1 base and J by 4 bases; unmatched bases: 5.

Comment on this clonotype: The junction and the germline gene differ at one end; a read error may be behind it. The rearrangement links TRBV15 to TRBJ2-3; perhaps TRBD2 as D (6 bases). The CDR3 consists of 15 residues. Germline CDR1 is LNHNV and CDR2 is YYDKDF (reference sequence). The DNA of the CDR3 is TGTTCCACCAGCAGCGGGTTTTCCTCTTCGGATACGCAGTATTTT. Translation: CSTSSGFSSSDTQYF.

The V gene is TRBV7-6, the J gene TRBJ2-3; TRBD1 matches 7 bases. Germline CDR1 SGHVS, CDR2 FNYEAQ. The trim removed 1 base at V and 4 bases at J, leaving 2 bases unmatched. CDR3 size: 14 residues. In DNA form, the CDR3 reads TGTGCCAGCAGCTTAGTGACAGGGCCAGATACGCAGTATTTT. This encodes CASSLVTGPDTQYF. Full variable domain (remainder filled in from reference TRBV7-6 and TRBJ2-3): GAGVSQSPRYKVTKRGQDVALRCDPISGHVSLYWYRQALGQGPEFLTYFNYEAQQDKSGLPNDRFSAERPEGSISTLTIQRTEQRDSAMYRCASSLVTGPDTQYFGPGTRLTVL.